The 32 T cell receptor beta chains below come from one sample, sequenced in a study of vaccination and CD4 T cells after COVID-19. MiXCR was run by TCRdb on the PCR reads, yielding one entry per CDR3 protein. The sample lists some 14,000 distinct CDR3 sequences; roughly three quarters were seen once. Here the sequenced sample was CD4+ T cells from blood, taken after SARS-CoV-2 vaccination. The source is a human donor who had recovered from COVID-19.

This chain uses TRBV6-2 or TRBV6-3 with TRBJ1-5; a possible D gene is TRBD1 (6 bases). Per the germline V gene, CDR1 is MNHEY and CDR2 is SVGEGT. The CDR3 has 14 residues. With 3 bases removed from V and 6 bases from J, the gap between germline ends came to 12 bases. Here the CDR3 reads CASSYNRVGQPQHF. The CDR3 DNA sequence: TGTGCCAGCAGTTATAACAGGGTCGGTCAGCCCCAGCATTTT.

V gene TRBV30 combines with J gene TRBJ1-2; 9 nucleotides align to TRBD1. Germline-derived CDR1 and CDR2 are GTSNPN and SVGIG (reference sequence). The ends lost 6 bases at V and 5 bases at J; junction bases unmatched: 4. This CDR3 is built from 12 residues. Here the CDR3 reads CACGDRVYGYTF. CDR3 DNA: TGTGCCTGCGGGGACAGGGTTTATGGCTACACCTTC.

V gene TRBV6-1 combines with J gene TRBJ2-7, with D possibly being TRBD1 or TRBD2 (6 bases each). The V and J ends lost 5 bases and 2 bases respectively, with 13 bases between them. This CDR3 is built from 14 residues. Germline lookup yields CDR1 MNHNS and CDR2 SASEGT. CDR3 coding DNA: TGTGCCAGCAGTCAACAGGGAGGTACCTACGAGCAGTACTTC. Its translation is CASSQQGGTYEQYF.

This chain joins TRBV20-1 and TRBJ2-1; no reliable D call. Germline V CDR1 and CDR2: DFQATT, SNEGSKA (reference sequence). V lost 0 bases and J lost 2, with 11 bases in between. CDR3 length equals 15 residues. CDR3 bases: TGCAGTGCTAGAGATGGCCGGGTGACCTACAATGAGCAGTTCTTC. This encodes CSARDGRVTYNEQFF.

This chain links TRBV19 with TRBJ1-5, with D possibly being TRBD1 (5 bases). In germline, CDR1 is LNHDA, CDR2 SQIVND (reference sequence). CDR3 length: 15 amino acids. V was shortened by 7 bases and J by 1 base, with 14 bases between the two germline ends. The CDR3 loop reads CASMGPRASNQPQHF. CDR3 DNA: TGTGCCAGTATGGGGCCCAGGGCCAGCAATCAGCCCCAGCATTTT.

As for this clonotype: Compared with germline, one end of the junction differs, possibly owing to a read error. This chain connects TRBV7-7 to TRBJ2-3; no clear D. Germline CDR1 reads SSHAT; CDR2 reads FNYEAQ (reference sequence). This CDR3 comprises 14 residues. The CDR3 loop reads CASSLNSGTDTQYF. CDR3 bases: TGTGCTAGCAGCTTAAACTCGGGCACAGATACGCAGTATTTT.

The rearrangement joins TRBV5-1 to TRBJ2-3, with unresolved D. The V and J ends lost 1 base and 2 bases respectively, with 8 bases between them. Germline V gene lookup returns CDR1 SGHRS and CDR2 YFSETQ. The CDR3 contains 14 residues. The CDR3 bases are TGCGCCAGCAGCTTGACTACACCCACAGATACGCAGTATTTT. Its protein product is CASSLTTPTDTQYF.

This clonotype occurred a few times. The rearrangement links TRBV12-3 or TRBV12-4 to TRBJ2-3; 9 bases fit TRBD2. The J segment lost 5 bases and the V segment lost 6 bases, leaving 12 bases of the junction unmatched. This CDR3 is built from 16 residues. This chain's CDR3 is CASSRTTSGFGDTQYF. The DNA of the CDR3 is TGTGCCAGCAGCCGGACGACTAGCGGATTCGGAGATACGCAGTATTTT.

The chain is built from TRBV2 and TRBJ2-5; no clear D. This CDR3 is built from 11 residues. The germline V and J ends were trimmed by 4 bases and 4 bases, with 4 bases remaining between them. Germline-derived CDR1 and CDR2 are SNHLY and FYNNEI. The CDR3 spells CASSVGETQYF. The CDR3 region has the DNA TGTGCCAGCAGTGTCGGAGAGACCCAGTACTTC.

The chain recombines TRBV2 with TRBJ2-5; 9 bases are shared with TRBD1. The V segment lost 4 bases and the J segment 5 bases; nucleotides outside the gene matches: 8. The CDR3 extends over 15 amino acids. Germline CDR1 reads SNHLY; CDR2 reads FYNNEI. CDR3 nucleotides: TGTGCCAGCAGTGTGGGGGGGACAGGGCACGAGACCCAGTACTTC. This encodes CASSVGGTGHETQYF.

This chain links TRBV18 with TRBJ2-5; 7 bases are shared with TRBD1. Looked up from germline, CDR1 is KGHSH and CDR2 is LQKENI. V trimming: 4 bases; J trimming: 5 bases; junction bases outside the gene matches: 4. This CDR3 is 13 amino acids long. The CDR3 loop reads CASSRQGAETQYF. CDR3 nucleotide sequence: TGTGCCAGCTCACGACAGGGCGCGGAGACCCAGTACTTC.

The rearrangement links TRBV7-3 to TRBJ2-3, with 8 bases fitting TRBD2. The junction had 5 bases not matched to a gene; V was cut back by 5 bases and J by 1 base. The CDR3 is 15 residues long. Germline V lookup: CDR1 SGHTA, CDR2 FQGTGA. CDR3 loop: CASSKTSVRTDTQYF. The CDR3, as DNA: TGTGCCAGCAGCAAGACTAGCGTTCGCACAGATACGCAGTATTTT. The full variable domain, with the rest looked up from reference TRBV7-3 and TRBJ2-3, is GAGVSQTPSNKVTEKGKYVELRCDPISGHTALYWYRQSLGQGPEFLIYFQGTGAADDSGLPNDRFFAVRPEGSVSTLKIQRTERGDSAVYLCASSKTSVRTDTQYFGPGTRLTVL.

The chain links TRBV24-1 to TRBJ2-3; D is possibly TRBD2 (6 bases). The CDR3 loop spans 17 amino acids. Germline CDR1 reads KGHDR; CDR2 reads SFDVKD. Trimming shortened V by 7 bases and J by 6 bases, and 25 bases separated the two germline ends. The CDR3 nucleotides read TGTGCCACCAGCGGGGGTCGGGGCAGGGTGATCACCGATACGCAGTATTTT. This gives the protein CATSGGRGRVITDTQYF.

The chain carries TRBV6-1 and TRBJ2-7; a weak D match, TRBD2 (6 bases). The germline V gene encodes CDR1 MNHNS and CDR2 SASEGT. This CDR3 comprises 13 residues. V shed 5 bases and J shed 1 base, with 9 bases lying between them. The CDR3 region has the DNA TGTGCCAGCAGTCCGGACTATTCCTACGAGCAGTACTTC. Amino acid sequence: CASSPDYSYEQYF.

The V gene is TRBV25-1, the J gene TRBJ1-4; no clear D. From germline, CDR1 is MGHDK and CDR2 SYGVNS. The CDR3 is 13 amino acids. V was clipped by 5 bases and J by 8 bases, with 12 bases between them. The DNA for the CDR3 is TGTGCCAGCAGTCCCAACACCGAAGAAAAACTGTTTTTT. It specifies CASSPNTEEKLFF.

The chain uses TRBV20-1 and TRBJ2-3; unclear D gene. Germline CDR1 and CDR2: DFQATT and SNEGSKA (reference sequence). V was pared by 1 base and J by 0 bases, with 11 bases between. There are 15 residues in the CDR3. Here the CDR3 reads CSARVSLLSTDTQYF. CDR3 DNA: TGCAGTGCTAGAGTCTCTCTGCTGAGCACAGATACGCAGTATTTT.

The rearrangement uses TRBV5-4 and TRBJ2-5; 9 bases match TRBD1. The CDR3 has 16 amino acids. Germline trimming cut 4 bases from V and 1 base from J; bases unmatched to any gene: 8. Germline CDR1 SGHNT, CDR2 YYREEE (reference sequence). DNA of the CDR3: TGTGCCAGCAGCGTGGGACAGGGAAACGCCCAAGAGACCCAGTACTTC. Protein: CASSVGQGNAQETQYF. The full variable domain, rest sourced from reference TRBV5-4 and TRBJ2-5, is ETGVTQSPTHLIKTRGQQVTLRCSSQSGHNTVSWYQQALGQGPQFIFQYYREEENGRGNFPPRFSGLQFPNYSSELNVNALELDDSALYLCASSVGQGNAQETQYFGPGTRLLVL.

The chain recombines TRBV7-9 with TRBJ2-1; TRBD2 agrees at 7 bases. The CDR3 runs 14 residues. V lost 5 bases and J lost 3; bases outside the gene matches: 4. Germline V gene sequence: CDR1 SEHNR, CDR2 FQNEAQ (reference sequence). CDR3 nucleotide sequence: TGTGCCAGCAGCAAGACTAGCAGCTACAATGAGCAGTTCTTC. Encoded protein: CASSKTSSYNEQFF.

V gene TRBV18 combines with J gene TRBJ2-7; possibly TRBD2 for D (6 bases). Per the germline V gene, CDR1 is KGHSH and CDR2 is LQKENI. The germline V and J ends were trimmed by 2 bases and 3 bases, with 11 bases remaining between them. The CDR3 is 14 amino acids. CDR3 sequence: CASSPSVDYYEQYF. DNA of the CDR3: TGTGCCAGCTCACCATCGGTGGACTACTACGAGCAGTACTTC.

V usage is TRBV7-9 and J usage is TRBJ2-3; D possibly corresponds to TRBD2 (6 bases). Germline V gives CDR1 SEHNR, CDR2 FQNEAQ (reference sequence). The CDR3 is 15 amino acids. V lost 4 bases and J lost 5, with 16 bases in between. The CDR3 DNA is TGTGCCAGCAGCTCCCGGGACTCTTCGGTAGATACGCAGTATTTT. It yields the protein CASSSRDSSVDTQYF. Full variable domain (remainder filled in from reference TRBV7-9 and TRBJ2-3): DTGVSQNPRHKITKRGQNVTFRCDPISEHNRLYWYRQTLGQGPEFLTYFQNEAQLEKSRLLSDRFSAERPKGSFSTLEIQRTEQGDSAMYLCASSSRDSSVDTQYFGPGTRLTVL.

The genes are TRBV30 and TRBJ1-2; D is undetermined. Germline V gene lookup returns CDR1 GTSNPN and CDR2 SVGIG (reference sequence). Trimming cost V 2 bases and J 3 bases, with 10 bases left between them. This CDR3 contains 13 residues. The CDR3 here is CAWSSGIDYGYTF. CDR3 coding DNA: TGTGCCTGGAGTTCCGGGATTGACTATGGCTACACCTTC.

V is TRBV20-1 and J is TRBJ2-3, with TRBD2 identical over 9 bases. In germline, CDR1 is DFQATT, CDR2 SNEGSKA (reference sequence). The CDR3 is 18 residues long. J lost 1 base, V lost 4 bases, and 15 bases had no gene match. The CDR3 nucleotides read TGCAGTGCTACCAGGGGCGGGACTAGCTGGGGGGGCACAGATACGCAGTATTTT. Protein: CSATRGGTSWGGTDTQYF.

The chain joins TRBV2 to TRBJ2-4; the match to TRBD1 covers 10 bases. The V and J ends lost 5 bases and 5 bases, in that order; junction bases with no gene match: 6. The CDR3 loop spans 15 amino acids. Germline-derived CDR1 and CDR2 are SNHLY and FYNNEI. The CDR3 bases are TGTGCCAGCAGTCGACAGGGGGCGAGCCAAAACATTCAGTACTTC. Its translation: CASSRQGASQNIQYF. The full variable domain, its missing parts supplied by reference TRBV2 and TRBJ2-4, is EPEVTQTPSHQVTQMGQEVILRCVPISNHLYFYWYRQILGQKVEFLVSFYNNEISEKSEIFDDQFSVERPDGSNFTLKIRSTKLEDSAMYFCASSRQGASQNIQYFGAGTRLSVL.

This sequence joins TRBV20-1 and TRBJ2-1; no definite D call. The CDR3 spans 13 residues. CDR1 is DFQATT and CDR2 is SNEGSKA in the germline V gene (reference sequence). The V end lost 0 bases, the J end lost 9 bases, and 12 bases lay between the germline ends. The CDR3 coding sequence is TGCAGTGCTAGAGATAATCGGGCCGGTGAGCAGTTCTTC. Its protein product is CSARDNRAGEQFF.

V is TRBV20-1 and J is TRBJ2-5, with D possibly being TRBD1 (5 bases). Germline CDR1 is DFQATT and CDR2 is SNEGSKA (reference sequence). The CDR3 has 12 amino acids. The CDR3 spells CSAMGPLETQYF. CDR3 nucleotide sequence: TGCAGCGCGATGGGGCCCTTGGAGACCCAGTACTTC.

The chain couples TRBV18 to TRBJ1-4; no clear D. The germline CDR1 and CDR2 sequences are KGHSH and LQKENI. The germline V and J ends were trimmed by 8 bases and 5 bases, with 18 bases remaining between them. The CDR3 is 15 amino acids. This CDR3 reads CASHERRTRNEKLFF. CDR3 sequence (DNA): TGTGCCAGCCATGAACGGAGAACAAGGAATGAAAAACTGTTTTTT.

This chain joins TRBV7-9 and TRBJ1-2, with 7 bases matching TRBD1. V trimming: 6 bases; J trimming: 6 bases; junction bases outside the gene matches: 7. From germline, CDR1 is SEHNR and CDR2 FQNEAQ (reference sequence). This CDR3 contains 13 residues. CDR3 residues: CASRNTGVDGYTF. The CDR3 bases are TGTGCCAGCAGAAACACAGGGGTGGATGGCTACACCTTC.

The V call is TRBV12-3 or TRBV12-4, the J call TRBJ2-3; 8 nucleotides match TRBD1. CDR3 length: 15 amino acids. V shed 5 bases and J 1 base; nucleotides not matched to a gene: 5. CDR3 bases: TGTGCCAGCAGTGCCAGGGGGCTCGGCACAGATACGCAGTATTTT. Protein: CASSARGLGTDTQYF.

The rearrangement uses TRBV18 and TRBJ2-5, with 9 bases aligning to TRBD2. Losses at the gene ends were 6 bases for V and 5 bases for J; bases not matched to a gene: 10. CDR1 and CDR2 (germline): KGHSH, LQKENI. This CDR3 contains 15 residues. The DNA of the CDR3 is TGTGCCAGCTCCGTGAATCGACTAGCGGCGGAGACCCAGTACTTC. As protein: CASSVNRLAAETQYF.

This clonotype was counted between two and nine times. The genes are TRBV6-1 and TRBJ2-3, with D maybe TRBD2 (5 bases). This CDR3 has 14 amino acids. Germline V gene lookup returns CDR1 MNHNS and CDR2 SASEGT. Trimming cost V 6 bases and J 0 bases, with 10 bases left between them. In DNA, the CDR3 is TGTGCCAGCAGCAGGACTCCTAGCACAGATACGCAGTATTTT. As protein: CASSRTPSTDTQYF.

This chain uses TRBV7-8 with TRBJ2-5; no clear D gene. The V gene's germline CDR1 is SGHVS and CDR2 FQNEAQ. The CDR3 runs 15 residues. V lost 4 bases and J 4 bases, leaving 16 bases between the germline ends. CDR3 coding DNA: TGTGCCAGCAGCTCTCAAGCCGGGTCAGGAGAGACCCAGTACTTC. Its translation is CASSSQAGSGETQYF.

The rearrangement links TRBV12-3 or TRBV12-4 to TRBJ2-1, with D possibly matching TRBD1 (6 bases). The CDR3 consists of 15 residues. The germline V and J ends were trimmed by 6 bases and 0 bases, with 12 bases remaining between them. In DNA, the CDR3 is TGTGCCAGCAGCAGAGGACAGAGCTCCTACAATGAGCAGTTCTTC. Translated, it gives CASSRGQSSYNEQFF.